Listed below are T cell receptor beta chains from one sample, sequenced in a study of blood T cell repertoires in COVID-19. Assay: immunoSEQ multiplex PCR; the TCRdb copy retains only in-frame clones and omits some. Of tens of thousands of clones in the sample, about 86% were seen once. What was sequenced was peripheral blood. The receptors come from a human donor in a cohort sampled during active COVID-19. Each CDR3 is given with its conserved first and last residue. The D gene is left open where the match is weak. Part of the rows lack a size; the others show once, few, many or a class for expanded clones.

size: once; J: TRBJ2-6; V: TRBV18; D: NA; DNA: TGTGCCAGCTCACCAGACAGGTCGGTCAACGTCCTGACTTTC; CDR3: CASSPDRSVNVLTF
size: NA; J: TRBJ2-7; V: TRBV28; D: TRBD2; DNA: TGTGCCAGCAGTTCCGTTACTAGCGGGAGCTACTACGAGCAGTACTTC; CDR3: CASSSVTSGSYYEQYF
size: once; J: TRBJ1-2; V: TRBV11-2; D: NA; DNA: TGTGCCAGCAGCCCCAGGGGAGATGGCTACACCTTC; CDR3: CASSPRGDGYTF
size: NA; J: TRBJ1-5; V: TRBV6-1; D: NA; DNA: TGTGCCAGCAGTGAAAAGCAAACCCAGCCCCAGCATTTT; CDR3: CASSEKQTQPQHF
size: NA; J: TRBJ1-5; V: TRBV16; D: NA; DNA: TGTGCCAGCAGCGCGCCGGGGCCCCAGCATTTT; CDR3: CASSAPGPQHF
size: NA; J: TRBJ2-1; V: TRBV5-1; D: TRBD2; DNA: TGCGCCAGCAGCTGGACTAGCGGGGACGGGGTTCAGTTCTTC; CDR3: CASSWTSGDGVQFF
size: NA; J: TRBJ2-7; V: TRBV15; D: NA; DNA: TGTGCCACCAGCACGGGACAATTCGGCAACGAGCAGTACTTC; CDR3: CATSTGQFGNEQYF
size: NA; J: TRBJ2-7; V: TRBV2; D: NA; DNA: TGTGCCAGCGTACGGGACACGGGGCCTTACGAGCAGTACTTC; CDR3: CASVRDTGPYEQYF
size: NA; J: TRBJ2-2; V: TRBV18; D: NA; DNA: TGTGCCAGCTCACCAGGACAGAACACCGGGGAGCTGTTTTTT; CDR3: CASSPGQNTGELFF
size: once; J: TRBJ2-3; V: TRBV5-4; D: TRBD2; DNA: TGTGCCAGCAGCTTGGAAGGGAGGGGCACAGATACGCAGTATTTT; CDR3: CASSLEGRGTDTQYF
size: NA; J: TRBJ2-1; V: TRBV11-3; D: TRBD2; DNA: TGTGCCAGCAGCCCGACTAGCGGGAGCTACAATGAGCAGTTCTTC; CDR3: CASSPTSGSYNEQFF
size: NA; J: TRBJ1-1; V: TRBV6-2/TRBV6-3; D: NA; DNA: TGTGCCAGCAGTTACTCGATGGGAGGAGAAGCTTTCTTT; CDR3: CASSYSMGGEAFF
size: NA; J: TRBJ2-3; V: TRBV7-2; D: TRBD2; DNA: TGTGCCAGCAGCTTAGGCGGGAGGAGAAATACGCAGTATTTT; CDR3: CASSLGGRRNTQYF
size: NA; J: TRBJ1-1; V: TRBV19; D: NA; DNA: TGTGCCAGTAGTATCAGACAGCCCACTGAAGCTTTCTTT; CDR3: CASSIRQPTEAFF
size: few; J: TRBJ2-7; V: TRBV4-2; D: TRBD2; DNA: TGTGCCAGCAGCCACACGGGACTAGGGACTACCTACGAGCAGTACTTC; CDR3: CASSHTGLGTTYEQYF
size: NA; J: TRBJ2-7; V: TRBV29-1; D: TRBD1; DNA: TGCAGCGTGGGGACAGGTACTTACGAGCAGTACTTC; CDR3: CSVGTGTYEQYF
size: NA; J: TRBJ2-1; V: TRBV30; D: TRBD2; DNA: TGTGCTACCTCCCGAACTAGCGGGAGGGGGGGGTTCAATGAGCAGTTCTTC; CDR3: CATSRTSGRGGFNEQFF
size: NA; J: TRBJ2-4; V: TRBV28; D: NA; DNA: TGTGCCAGCAGTTTAGAGAGGCGACTCATGGGCATTCAGTACTTC; CDR3: CASSLERRLMGIQYF
size: NA; J: TRBJ2-7; V: TRBV10-3; D: TRBD1; DNA: TGTGCCATCAGTCGGACAGGGGGGTACGAGCAGTACTTC; CDR3: CAISRTGGYEQYF
size: NA; J: TRBJ1-2; V: TRBV4-2; D: NA; DNA: TGTGCCAGCAGCCAAGATCAGGGAGGGCTCTATGGCTACACCTTC; CDR3: CASSQDQGGLYGYTF
size: NA; J: TRBJ1-2; V: TRBV6-6; D: NA; DNA: TGTGCCAGCAGCCCAGACAGCTATGGCTACACCTTC; CDR3: CASSPDSYGYTF
size: NA; J: TRBJ2-7; V: TRBV6-5; D: NA; DNA: TGTGCCAGCAGCTTGGAGGGGTACGAGCAGTACTTC; CDR3: CASSLEGYEQYF
size: NA; J: TRBJ2-6; V: TRBV15; D: NA; DNA: TGTGCCACCAGGGGAGGCTCTGGGGCCAACGTCCTGACTTTC; CDR3: CATRGGSGANVLTF